These 9 T cell receptor beta chains were all obtained from the same sample, sequenced in a study of tumor and adjacent non-tumor tissue in lung cancer. This sample's RNA came from whole unsorted tissue. More than 3 cm separated this lung sample from the edge of the tumor. A modified ARM-PCR protocol with three rounds of nested PCR amplified TCRbeta. TCRdb itself ran the multiplex PCR reads through MiXCR, one entry per CDR3 protein. The repertoire holds roughly 75,000 distinct CDR3 sequences, with 80% to 90% as singletons. The sample was distant non-tumor lung tissue. The source of these receptors is a man between 60 and 75 years old with non-small cell lung cancer.

This clonotype has at least ten counts. The V call is TRBV12-3 or TRBV12-4, the J call TRBJ2-5, with TRBD1 identical over 9 bases. V dropped 6 bases and J dropped 4; count of bases not matched to a gene: 3. The CDR3 is made up of 13 amino acids. CDR3 region: CASRQGAGETQYF. CDR3 nucleotides: TGTGCCAGCAGACAGGGGGCGGGAGAGACCCAGTACTTC.

About this clonotype itself: The conserved phenylalanine or tryptophan normally closing the CDR3 is absent here, so this likely arose from a read error. V usage is TRBV20-1 and J usage is TRBJ2-5; 8 nucleotides match TRBD1. Per the germline V gene, CDR1 is DFQATT and CDR2 is SNEGSKA (reference sequence). The V and J ends lost 6 bases and 5 bases, in that order; junction bases with no gene match: 11. This CDR3 has 14 amino acids. DNA of the CDR3: TGCAGTGCGCGAAGCTTCAGGGGGCGTGAGACCCAGTACTCG. Amino acids: CSARSFRGRETQYS.

Comments on this clonotype: This CDR3 is missing its conserved last phenylalanine or tryptophan, likely due to a read error. The chain combines TRBV12-3 or TRBV12-4 with TRBJ1-5; a weak D match, TRBD1 (5 bases). CDR3 size: 16 residues. The V end was cut by 5 bases, the J end by 1 base, with 15 bases between. Here the CDR3 reads CASSPLGTGSNQPQHY. The CDR3 DNA sequence: TGTGCCAGCAGTCCCCTCGGGACTGGGAGCAATCAGCCCCAGCATTAT.

Comments on this clonotype: The final CDR3 position lacks the conserved phenylalanine or tryptophan, pointing to a likely read error. The rearrangement uses TRBV11-2 and TRBJ2-6, with 11 positions matching TRBD2. This CDR3 region has 18 residues. The V gene's germline CDR1 is SGHAT and CDR2 FQNNGV. CDR3 amino acids: CASSPTSGGATGTNVLTS. The CDR3 DNA follows: TGTGCCAGCAGTCCAACTAGCGGGGGTGCCACTGGGACCAACGTCCTGACTTCC.

Remarks on this clonotype: Compared with germline, one end of the junction differs, possibly owing to a read error. The gene calls are TRBV11-1 and TRBJ2-2, with D possibly TRBD1 on 8 matching bases. Germline CDR1 and CDR2: SGHAT and FQDESV (reference sequence). The CDR3 has 15 amino acids. The CDR3 DNA sequence: TGTGCCAGCATCTTAGGCGGGAGAATCACAGGGGGGCTCTTTTTT. This sequence encodes CASILGGRITGGLFF.

This clonotype was seen only a few times. The chain carries TRBV29-1 and TRBJ2-1, with 10 bases identical to TRBD2. Losses at the gene ends were 3 bases for V and 16 bases for J; bases not matched to a gene: 12. Looked up from germline, CDR1 is SQVTM and CDR2 is ANQGSEA. The CDR3 consists of 13 residues. CDR3 nucleotides: TGCAGCGTTGACGGGACTAGCGCTAATGAACACTTCTTC. As protein: CSVDGTSANEHFF.

This clonotype was observed a single time. A read error is likely, as this CDR3 ends without the conserved phenylalanine or tryptophan. This chain uses TRBV11-3 with TRBJ2-2; 9 positions match TRBD2. With 4 bases clipped from V and 6 bases from J, the junction kept 15 bases outside the gene matches. CDR3 size: 18 residues. Germline V lookup: CDR1 SGHNT, CDR2 YENEEA. This CDR3 is CASSSRGAGGNRAGELFL. CDR3 nucleotides: TGTGCCAGCAGCTCCCGGGGAGCGGGAGGAAACAGAGCCGGGGAGCTGTTTCTC.

The count of this clonotype is one. The chain joins TRBV30 to TRBJ1-5, with TRBD1 as a possible D gene (5 bases). This CDR3 spans 16 amino acids. The germline V gene encodes CDR1 GTSNPN and CDR2 SVGIG (reference sequence). V was clipped by 2 bases and J by 4 bases, with 18 bases between them. Here the CDR3 reads CAWSLRTGGRNQPQHF. The DNA of the CDR3 is TGTGCCTGGAGTTTACGTACCGGGGGGAGAAATCAGCCCCAGCATTTT. The whole variable domain, remainder taken from reference TRBV30 and TRBJ1-5, is SQTIHQWPATLVQPVGSPLSLECTVEGTSNPNLYWYRQAAGRGLQLLFYSVGIGQISSEVPQNLSASRPQDRQFILSSKKLLLSDSGFYLCAWSLRTGGRNQPQHFGDGTRLSIL.

Remarks on this clonotype: The CDR3 carries no conserved terminal phenylalanine or tryptophan, so it likely arises from a read error. This sequence joins TRBV11-2 and TRBJ1-1, with 8 bases aligning to TRBD1. The CDR3 extends over 16 amino acids. Per the germline V gene, CDR1 is SGHAT and CDR2 is FQNNGV. V dropped 1 base and J dropped 9; count of bases not matched to a gene: 13. The CDR3 sequence: CASSLGRDRLDYQAFL. In DNA form, the CDR3 reads TGTGCCAGCAGCTTAGGCCGGGACAGGCTGGACTACCAAGCTTTCTTA.